Following are 20 T cell receptor beta chains from one sample sequenced in a study of cytomegalovirus exposure and HLA in healthy donors. PCR primers comprised 60 Vbeta and 13 Jbeta primers. TCRdb keeps only in-frame clones here, not all; method: immunoSEQ multiplex PCR. This sample has fewer than 120,000 clones, with around 84% found just once. Sequenced sample: PBMCs. The receptor set was obtained from a woman younger than 45 in good health and CMV-seronegative.

This clone was seen more than once but under ten times. The rearrangement uses TRBV27 and TRBJ2-3; no clear D. The CDR3 covers 15 residues. Germline assignment: CDR1 MNHEY and CDR2 SMNVEV (reference sequence). With 0 bases removed from V and 7 bases from J, the gap between germline ends came to 14 bases. The CDR3 DNA reads as TGTGCCAGCAGTTTATCAGGAGCCCCCTCCCATACGCAGTATTTT. This gives the protein CASSLSGAPSHTQYF.

This clone was detected only once. The J gene is TRBJ1-3, the V gene TRBV28; no reliable D call. The CDR3 covers 12 residues. Germline V CDR1 and CDR2: MDHEN, SYDVKM. The germline V and J ends were trimmed by 6 bases and 5 bases, with 8 bases remaining between them. The DNA of the CDR3 is TGTGCCAGCAGCCGAGTTAGAAACACCATATATTTT. This translates into CASSRVRNTIYF.

This chain links TRBV7-2 with TRBJ2-7, with D perhaps matching TRBD1 (5 bases). The germline V gene has CDR1 SGHTA and CDR2 FQGNSA. With 1 base removed from V and 3 bases from J, the gap between germline ends came to 7 bases. The CDR3 sequence is 13 residues long. The CDR3 region has the DNA TGTGCCAGCAGCTTAGGACAGATCTACGAGCAGTACTTC. This encodes CASSLGQIYEQYF.

This clone occurred a few times. V gene TRBV11-2 combines with J gene TRBJ2-4; TRBD1 might be the D (6 bases). There are 17 residues in the CDR3. Germline V gene lookup returns CDR1 SGHAT and CDR2 FQNNGV. V shed 1 base and J shed 0 bases, with 13 bases lying between them. The CDR3 DNA reads TGTGCCAGCAGCTTAGTGGTGCCAGGGGCAGCCAAAAACATTCAGTACTTC. Translated: CASSLVVPGAAKNIQYF.

The chain carries TRBV9 and TRBJ2-3; TRBD2 matches at 8 bases. Per the germline V gene, CDR1 is SGDLS and CDR2 is YYNGEE. V trimming: 0 bases; J trimming: 4 bases; junction bases outside the gene matches: 4. The length of the CDR3 is 15 residues. Here the CDR3 reads CASSVESGGSDTQYF. DNA of the CDR3: TGTGCCAGCAGCGTAGAGTCGGGAGGGTCAGATACGCAGTATTTT.

This clone was seen a single time. This chain connects TRBV6-1 to TRBJ1-5, with D unclear. The CDR3 contains 16 residues. The germline CDR1 and CDR2 sequences are MNHNS and SASEGT. With 2 bases removed from V and 2 bases from J, the gap between germline ends came to 13 bases. CDR3 amino acids: CASSEYGVFGNQPQHF. CDR3 DNA sequence: TGTGCCAGCAGTGAATACGGAGTATTCGGCAATCAGCCCCAGCATTTT.

The chain is built from TRBV28 and TRBJ2-3; no definite D call. This CDR3 region has 13 residues. Germline lookup yields CDR1 MDHEN and CDR2 SYDVKM. V was trimmed by 6 bases and J by 3 bases, leaving 10 bases between them. CDR3 in DNA: TGTGCCAGCAGGGCGGTTAATACAGATACGCAGTATTTT. Protein product: CASRAVNTDTQYF.

V gene TRBV2 combines with J gene TRBJ1-2; 11 positions match TRBD1. With V trimmed by 5 bases and J by 4 bases, 12 bases remained unmatched. This CDR3 has 17 residues. The germline V gene encodes CDR1 SNHLY and CDR2 FYNNEI. The CDR3 DNA is TGTGCCAGCAGTCCTCCGGGACAGGGGGTATCTAGCTATGGCTACACCTTC. Amino acid sequence: CASSPPGQGVSSYGYTF.

This chain connects TRBV2 to TRBJ2-7; D remains ambiguous. The V end lost 7 bases, the J end lost 2 bases, and 15 bases lay between the germline ends. This CDR3 spans 14 amino acids. Germline V lookup: CDR1 SNHLY, CDR2 FYNNEI. DNA for the CDR3: TGTGCCAGCAACTCCGGGTCCCCTCCCTACGAGCAGTACTTC. Amino acid sequence: CASNSGSPPYEQYF.

This clone was counted a single time. This chain joins TRBV6-1 and TRBJ1-5, with D tentatively TRBD1 (6 bases). Deletions cut 4 bases from V and 7 bases from J, with 17 bases between. Germline V gene sequence: CDR1 MNHNS, CDR2 SASEGT. The CDR3 sequence is 15 residues long. The CDR3 region is CASSATTGLWQPQHF. The CDR3 DNA reads as TGTGCCAGCAGTGCTACGACAGGCTTATGGCAGCCCCAGCATTTT.

This chain uses TRBV7-2 with TRBJ2-3, with 12 nucleotides matching TRBD2. The trim removed 5 bases at V and 2 bases at J, leaving 8 bases unmatched. This CDR3 has 17 amino acids. CDR1 is SGHTA and CDR2 is FQGNSA in the germline V gene. The CDR3 nucleotides read TGTGCCAGCAGCCCGCTGACTAGCGGGGGACCCACAGATACGCAGTATTTT. Translation gives CASSPLTSGGPTDTQYF.

CDR3 residues: CASSPGTANYEQYF. CDR3 nucleotide sequence: TGTGCCAGCAGTCCCGGGACAGCGAACTACGAGCAGTACTTC. V and J are TRBV27 and TRBJ2-7, with 7 nucleotides matching TRBD1. V dropped 5 bases and J dropped 3; count of bases not matched to a gene: 7. The germline gives CDR1 MNHEY, CDR2 SMNVEV (reference sequence). The CDR3 sequence is 14 residues long.

The chain combines TRBV4-2 with TRBJ1-6; D is ambiguous. The V end lost 2 bases, the J end lost 4 bases, and 15 bases lay between the germline ends. Germline V CDR1 and CDR2: LGHNA, YNFKEQ. The CDR3 has 17 residues. The CDR3 reads CASSQKVGVTYNSPLHF. The CDR3 region has the DNA TGTGCCAGCAGCCAAAAAGTAGGTGTGACTTATAATTCACCCCTCCACTTT.

This rearrangement joins TRBV7-2 to TRBJ2-5, with TRBD2 matching over 11 bases. From germline, CDR1 is SGHTA and CDR2 FQGNSA. This CDR3 has 15 residues. The V and J ends lost 5 bases and 5 bases, in that order; junction bases with no gene match: 7. The CDR3 reads CASSTIAGGMETQYF. CDR3 nucleotide sequence: TGTGCCAGCAGCACCATAGCGGGGGGGATGGAGACCCAGTACTTC.

The genes are TRBV2 and TRBJ2-1, with D unresolved. CDR1 and CDR2 (germline): SNHLY, FYNNEI. The V end lost 4 bases, the J end lost 7 bases, and 23 bases lay between the germline ends. The CDR3 consists of 17 residues. CDR3 nucleotides: TGTGCCAGCAGTGCCGCACCGGCTCATTCGATACAGAATGAGCAGTTCTTC. Amino acids: CASSAAPAHSIQNEQFF.

V gene TRBV7-2 combines with J gene TRBJ1-1; D remains ambiguous. Trimming stripped 1 base from V and 7 bases from J, with 13 bases between. CDR3 size: 14 residues. Germline lookup yields CDR1 SGHTA and CDR2 FQGNSA. The DNA of the CDR3 is TGTGCCAGCAGCTTAGAGCGCGGCAGAAATGAAGCTTTCTTT. This gives the protein CASSLERGRNEAFF.

The rearrangement joins TRBV4-2 to TRBJ2-1; 13 bases align to TRBD2. Germline CDR1 is LGHNA and CDR2 is YNFKEQ. The CDR3 totals 17 residues. J was trimmed by 8 bases and V by 4 bases; bases with no gene match: 11. The CDR3 spells CASSLQARTSGGDEQFF. CDR3 sequence (DNA): TGTGCCAGCAGCCTACAAGCCAGGACTAGCGGGGGCGATGAGCAGTTCTTC.

This chain uses TRBV29-1 with TRBJ2-5, with D tentatively TRBD1 (6 bases). The CDR3 consists of 12 residues. Germline CDR1 reads SQVTM; CDR2 reads ANQGSEA. V dropped 5 bases and J dropped 5 bases, with 12 bases sitting between them. CDR3 loop: CSVLWGHETQYF. As DNA, the CDR3 is TGCAGCGTTTTATGGGGGCACGAGACCCAGTACTTC.

This sequence joins TRBV29-1 and TRBJ2-3; 7 nucleotides agree with TRBD1. The CDR3 extends over 15 amino acids. V dropped 1 base and J dropped 1; count of bases not matched to a gene: 5. Germline-derived CDR1 and CDR2 are SQVTM and ANQGSEA. The CDR3 spells CSVEGQGPGTDTQYF. CDR3 DNA sequence: TGCAGCGTTGAAGGACAGGGCCCCGGCACAGATACGCAGTATTTT.

The V gene is TRBV28, the J gene TRBJ2-2; unclear D gene. Germline CDR1 reads MDHEN; CDR2 reads SYDVKM. The germline V and J ends were trimmed by 6 bases and 1 base, with 15 bases remaining between them. The CDR3 loop spans 16 amino acids. The CDR3 sequence is CASRESTELNTGELFF. CDR3 coding DNA: TGTGCCAGCAGAGAAAGCACAGAACTGAACACCGGGGAGCTGTTTTTT.